This T cell receptor (beta chain) was captured in a study of blood T cells in healthy people across ages. The donors, all healthy, were Caucasians living in Russia, aged roughly 6 to 90. Every sample had a minimum of 7 million PBMCs isolated. Study-wide findings and caveats: Strong correlation linked observed beta diversity and percent naive T cells.

Germline trimming cut 5 bases from V and 5 bases from J; bases unmatched to any gene: 12. Germline V CDR1 and CDR2: SGHTA, FQGNSA. This CDR3 is 16 amino acids long. It was with a sample-barcoded 5' primer and a J-beta primer mix that a second PCR of roughly 7 to 12 cycles was run. TCRdb processed the 5' RACE reads anew with MiXCR; each CDR3 protein has one entry. Among about 1.4 million distinct CDR3 sequences, around 59% were seen once, and the ten largest hold 6.7%. In the case of this clonotype: Its specificity is unknown.

The gene calls are TRBV7-2 and TRBJ2-3, with 8 bases aligning to TRBD2. Sequenced: blood. The clonotype originates from a man younger than 35 in good health. The CDR3 nucleotides read TGTGCCAGCAGCCTGCCCGGAGCGGGAGTAATAGATACGCAGTATTTT. Translating it yields CASSLPGAGVIDTQYF.